The sample holds a few counts of the clone carrying this TCR beta chain. The germline CDR1 and CDR2 sequences are GTSNPN and SVGIG (reference sequence). V was shortened by 5 bases and J by 0 bases, with 11 bases between the two germline ends. The length of the CDR3 is 14 residues. Assay used: immunoSEQ multiplex PCR; TCRdb lists only in-frame clones, some missing. This table holds a few hundred thousand clones, less than 85% found once. The sample comes from a study of blood T cell repertoires in COVID-19. As for the study in general: PBMCs, B-cell-depleted T cells, or T cells were the source of the cDNA or gDNA that made up the material.

The sequenced sample was peripheral blood. The clonotype originates from a woman under 30 with acute or convalescent COVID-19. This chain links TRBV30 with TRBJ1-5; D may be TRBD1 (6 bases). The chain's CDR3 is CAWGGSNSNQPQHF. For the CDR3, the DNA is TGTGCCTGGGGGGGCAGTAATAGCAATCAGCCCCAGCATTTT.